This entry features one T cell receptor (beta chain) sequence. The CDR3 length is 16 residues. V lost 5 bases and J lost 3; bases outside the gene matches: 12. The germline V gene has CDR1 MNHEY and CDR2 SVGEGT. These data are taken from a study of blood T cell repertoires in COVID-19. Measured with immunoSEQ multiplex PCR; TCRdb has only the in-frame clones, and not every one. The sample holds about 47,000 clones; 88% are singletons and the top ten take over 2.5%. This TCR came from a middle-aged man with active COVID-19. Sequencing input: peripheral blood. This rearrangement joins TRBV6-2 or TRBV6-3 to TRBJ1-1; 7 nucleotides match TRBD1. The CDR3: CASSRNLRGSDTEAFF. DNA for the CDR3: TGTGCCAGCAGTCGGAACCTCAGGGGGTCGGACACTGAAGCTTTCTTT.